This T cell receptor (beta chain) was recorded in a study of T cell clones after liver transplantation. Background on the study: TCRbeta sequencing after a pre-transplant mixed lymphocyte reaction identified graft-donor-reactive clones, later tracked in post-transplant blood. Graft-donor-reactive sequences were compared with third-party-reactive TCRbeta sequences from pre-transplant mixed lymphocyte reactions. Regarding the study as a whole: Migration into the graft, not deletion, may explain lost graft donor-reactive T cells.

CD3+CD4+ and CD3+CD8+ cells were FACS-sorted from thawed unstimulated PBMCs. With regard to this clone: The antigen remains undetermined.

TCRdb's table, derived via immunoSEQ multiplex PCR, lists solely in-frame clones and lacks some. The sample includes about 45,000 clones, 70% to 90% seen only once; the top ten take about 2.5%. The receptor's source is a human patient who received a liver transplant. Some T cells may be provided by the graft donor. Sequencing used CD4+ T cells from blood, obtained 24 months after liver transplant.

In nucleotides, the CDR3 is TGTGCCAGCTCACCATTAACAGGAACAAAAGAGACCCAGTACTTC. Its protein is CASSPLTGTKETQYF. The chain carries TRBV18 and TRBJ2-5; possible D gene TRBD1, 5 bases. The V and J ends lost 2 bases and 3 bases respectively, with 13 bases between them. CDR1 and CDR2 from the germline V gene are KGHSH and LQKENI. This CDR3 is 15 amino acids long.